One and the same sample provided the 21 T cell receptor beta chains below, sequenced in a study of T cells in Graves' hyperthyroidism and ophthalmopathy. There were TCR beta CDR3 regions amplified from RNA transcripts. The primer set for the first-round RT-PCR of the TCR CDR3 was HTBI. TCRdb redid the calling of the multiplex PCR reads with MiXCR, one entry per CDR3 protein. The table has 300,000 to 350,000 distinct CDR3 sequences, roughly 18% seen once. Sequencing used blood. These receptors all stem from a woman aged 45-65 years with Graves' hyperthyroidism.

This clonotype was counted at least ten times. The rearrangement uses TRBV7-8 and TRBJ1-3, with TRBD1 matching over 10 bases. The CDR3 extends over 16 amino acids. Germline trimming cut 5 bases from V and 4 bases from J; bases unmatched to any gene: 8. Germline CDR1 is SGHVS and CDR2 is FQNEAQ. This CDR3 is CASSLTGTGEGNTIYF. The CDR3 nucleotides read TGTGCCAGCAGCCTAACCGGGACAGGGGAGGGAAACACCATATATTTT.

The chain is built from TRBV28 and TRBJ2-3, with D perhaps TRBD1 or TRBD2 (6 bases each). CDR1 and CDR2 (germline): MDHEN, SYDVKM. Trimming shortened V by 4 bases and J by 2 bases, and 16 bases separated the two germline ends. The CDR3 covers 16 residues. The CDR3 protein is CASSSSFGGPTDTQYF. The CDR3 region has the DNA TGTGCCAGCAGTTCTTCCTTCGGGGGCCCCACAGATACGCAGTATTTT.

This clonotype was picked up many times. The V and J genes are TRBV6-1 and TRBJ2-6; D is perhaps TRBD1 (7 bases). CDR1 is MNHNS and CDR2 is SASEGT in the germline V gene. The CDR3 length is 16 residues. With 4 bases removed from V and 2 bases from J, the gap between germline ends came to 12 bases. The CDR3 sequence: CASSVQGGTGANVLTF. The CDR3 DNA follows: TGTGCCAGCAGTGTTCAGGGGGGTACTGGGGCCAACGTCCTGACTTTC.

This chain links TRBV5-1 with TRBJ1-1; the match to TRBD1 covers 11 bases. With V trimmed by 7 bases and J by 4 bases, 6 bases remained unmatched. The CDR3 sequence is 14 residues long. Germline assignment: CDR1 SGHRS and CDR2 YFSETQ. This chain's CDR3 is CASGQGARGTEAFF. The CDR3 DNA reads as TGCGCCAGCGGACAGGGGGCACGAGGCACTGAAGCTTTCTTT.

This clonotype has a count of ten or more. V is TRBV11-2 and J is TRBJ2-7, with TRBD2 as a possible D gene (5 bases). V was shortened by 1 base and J by 6 bases, with 10 bases between the two germline ends. In germline, CDR1 is SGHAT, CDR2 FQNNGV. The CDR3 is 13 amino acids. The CDR3 DNA reads TGTGCCAGCAGCTTAGTGGGAGTTCCCGAGCAGTACTTC. Its translation is CASSLVGVPEQYF.

This clonotype showed up many times. The J gene is TRBJ1-4, the V gene TRBV5-5; 8 positions agree with TRBD1. CDR3 size: 16 residues. V was pared by 4 bases and J by 0 bases, with 5 bases of the junction left unmatched. Germline-derived CDR1 and CDR2 are SGHKS and YYEKEE (reference sequence). CDR3 nucleotides: TGTGCCAGCAGCGGGGACAGGAGCGCAACTAATGAAAAACTGTTTTTT. Translation: CASSGDRSATNEKLFF.

This clonotype has at least ten counts. V is TRBV5-1 and J is TRBJ1-1; no clear D gene. The CDR3 consists of 16 residues. Trimming took off 4 bases at V and 4 bases at J, with 20 bases between the two ends. CDR1 and CDR2 (germline): SGHRS, YFSETQ. CDR3 sequence reads: CASSAGNTGGGTEAFF. The CDR3, as DNA: TGCGCCAGCAGCGCGGGTAATACTGGAGGCGGCACTGAAGCTTTCTTT.

This clonotype has ten or more counts. This chain connects TRBV7-8 to TRBJ1-4, with a tentative D call TRBD1 (6 bases). The germline V gene has CDR1 SGHVS and CDR2 FQNEAQ. This CDR3 region has 16 residues. V was pared by 5 bases and J by 8 bases, with 21 bases between. CDR3 DNA sequence: TGTGCCAGCAGCCCGCGGGCAGGGGCCGCACTAGAAAAACTGTTTTTT. This codes for CASSPRAGAALEKLFF. The full variable domain, in which reference TRBV7-8 and TRBJ1-4 provide the parts outside the CDR3, is GAGVSQSPRYKVAKRGQDVALRCDPISGHVSLFWYQQALGQGPEFLTYFQNEAQLDKSGLPSDRFFAERPEGSVSTLKIQRTQQEDSAVYLCASSPRAGAALEKLFFGSGTQLSVL.

V and J are TRBV6-1 and TRBJ1-2; D not certain. This CDR3 is built from 16 residues. The germline CDR1 and CDR2 sequences are MNHNS and SASEGT. Trimming took off 5 bases at V and 3 bases at J, with 19 bases between the two ends. The CDR3: CASSTQRGFLDYGYTF. CDR3 DNA sequence: TGTGCCAGCAGTACCCAACGGGGTTTTCTGGACTATGGCTACACCTTC.

There are a few counts of this clonotype. The V call is TRBV6-1, the J call TRBJ2-4, with 11 bases aligning to TRBD1. Germline V gene sequence: CDR1 MNHNS, CDR2 SASEGT. With 5 bases clipped from V and 4 bases from J, the junction kept 4 bases outside the gene matches. CDR3 length equals 15 residues. The CDR3 DNA is TGTGCCAGCAGTTGGGGACAGGGGGAGAAAAACATTCAGTACTTC. Translating it yields CASSWGQGEKNIQYF.

This clonotype was observed a handful of times. V and J are TRBV3-1 and TRBJ1-3; TRBD1 aligns across 8 bases. From germline, CDR1 is LGHDT and CDR2 YNNKEL (reference sequence). The CDR3 is made up of 15 amino acids. V lost 4 bases and J lost 4; bases outside the gene matches: 6. The CDR3 DNA reads as TGTGCCAGCAGCCGATCAGGGGGCGCGGGAAACACCATATATTTT. Translation: CASSRSGGAGNTIYF.

This clonotype was counted between two and nine times. V usage is TRBV29-1 and J usage is TRBJ2-3; TRBD2 might be the D (6 bases). V was cut by 7 bases and J by 4 bases, with 15 bases left in between. CDR1 and CDR2 (germline): SQVTM, ANQGSEA. The CDR3 consists of 13 residues. The DNA of the CDR3 is TGCAGCGCCCTGGAGGGTGGCTCAGATACGCAGTATTTT. It translates to CSALEGGSDTQYF.

This clonotype was seen many times. The chain couples TRBV2 to TRBJ2-5; D ambiguous. Germline V gene lookup returns CDR1 SNHLY and CDR2 FYNNEI. Deletions cut 4 bases from V and 2 bases from J, with 8 bases between. This CDR3 spans 13 amino acids. CDR3: CASSGPEQETQYF. CDR3 in DNA: TGTGCCAGCAGTGGCCCGGAACAAGAGACCCAGTACTTC.

This sequence joins TRBV4-1 and TRBJ2-1; 9 bases agree with TRBD2. Per the germline V gene, CDR1 is MGHRA and CDR2 is YSYEKL. V lost 3 bases, J lost 4 bases, and 4 bases stayed unmatched. The CDR3 length is 15 residues. The CDR3 reads CASSQVGLAYNEQFF. The CDR3 region has the DNA TGCGCCAGCAGCCAGGTGGGACTAGCTTACAATGAGCAGTTCTTC.

This clonotype has a count of ten or more. This chain uses TRBV12-3 or TRBV12-4 with TRBJ1-2, with D maybe TRBD1 (6 bases). The V end was cut by 5 bases, the J end by 4 bases, with 11 bases between. The length of the CDR3 is 13 residues. CDR3: CASSRTEAYGYTF. The CDR3 region has the DNA TGTGCCAGCAGTCGGACAGAGGCCTATGGCTACACCTTC.

In its sample, this clonotype was seen many times. This chain links TRBV5-1 with TRBJ2-5, with unresolved D. The CDR3 length is 12 residues. CDR1 and CDR2 (germline): SGHRS, YFSETQ. Trimming took 2 bases from V and 4 from J, leaving 6 bases between them. CDR3 residues: CASSFDRETQYF. CDR3 coding DNA: TGCGCCAGCAGCTTTGATAGAGAGACCCAGTACTTC.

This chain links TRBV5-1 with TRBJ2-1; TRBD1 or TRBD2 may be the D gene (5 bases each). The V and J ends lost 6 bases and 0 bases respectively, with 13 bases between them. The germline gives CDR1 SGHRS, CDR2 YFSETQ. The CDR3 has 15 residues. CDR3 DNA sequence: TGCGCCAGCAACCCCAAAGGGACCTCCTACAATGAGCAGTTCTTC. Protein sequence: CASNPKGTSYNEQFF.

This rearrangement joins TRBV5-4 to TRBJ1-2, with D possibly TRBD1 on 5 matching bases. Trimming removed 2 bases at V and 0 bases at J, with 17 bases between. The CDR3 has 17 amino acids. Germline-derived CDR1 and CDR2 are SGHNT and YYREEE (reference sequence). CDR3 protein: CASSFGIGGLPNYGYTF. For the CDR3, the DNA is TGTGCCAGCAGCTTCGGAATCGGGGGTCTGCCTAACTATGGCTACACCTTC.

The chain employs TRBV12-3 or TRBV12-4 and TRBJ2-1; possibly TRBD2 for D (5 bases). CDR3 size: 16 residues. V was trimmed by 7 bases and J by 8 bases, leaving 24 bases between them. In DNA form, the CDR3 reads TGTGCCAGCAATGCCCCGGGAACGGGTGCGGTGGATGAGCAGTTCTTC. Translated: CASNAPGTGAVDEQFF.

The chain carries TRBV7-9 and TRBJ1-4; D unresolved. The CDR3 spans 14 residues. The V gene lost 5 bases and the J gene lost 8 bases, with 15 bases spanning the gap. The germline CDR1 and CDR2 sequences are SEHNR and FQNEAQ (reference sequence). The CDR3 spells CASSTPGRGEKLFF. DNA of the CDR3: TGTGCCAGCAGCACTCCGGGCCGAGGAGAAAAACTGTTTTTT.

This clonotype was observed a handful of times. The V call is TRBV10-2, the J call TRBJ2-2; D is undetermined. CDR1 is WSHSY and CDR2 is SAAADI in the germline V gene. This CDR3 is built from 14 residues. V was clipped by 0 bases and J by 0 bases, with 2 bases between them. The CDR3 DNA reads as TGCGCCAGCAGTGAGTCACCGAACACCGGGGAGCTGTTTTTT. This encodes CASSESPNTGELFF.